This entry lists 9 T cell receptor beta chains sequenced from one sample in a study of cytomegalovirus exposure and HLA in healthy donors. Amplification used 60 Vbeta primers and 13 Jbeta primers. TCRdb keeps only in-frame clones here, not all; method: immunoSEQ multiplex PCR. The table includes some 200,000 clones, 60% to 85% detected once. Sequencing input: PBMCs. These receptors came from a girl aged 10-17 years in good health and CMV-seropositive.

This CDR3 is CASSVGGGGSPLHF. In nucleotides, the CDR3 is TGTGCCAGCAGCGTAGGAGGAGGTGGTTCACCCCTCCACTTT. The rearrangement links TRBV9 to TRBJ1-6; D uncertain. V lost 0 bases to trimming and J lost 9 bases, with 10 bases between them. Germline lookup yields CDR1 SGDLS and CDR2 YYNGEE. The CDR3 totals 14 residues.

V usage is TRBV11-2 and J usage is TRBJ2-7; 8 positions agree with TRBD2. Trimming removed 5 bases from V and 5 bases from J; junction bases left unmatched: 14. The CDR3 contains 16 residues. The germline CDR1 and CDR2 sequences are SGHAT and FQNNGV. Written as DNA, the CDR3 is TGTGCCAGCAGCCTTGGTGGGGGCGGGGGGCTCAACGAGCAGTACTTC. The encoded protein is CASSLGGGGGLNEQYF. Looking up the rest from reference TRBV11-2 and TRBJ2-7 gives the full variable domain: EAGVAQSPRYKIIEKRQSVAFWCNPISGHATLYWYQQILGQGPKLLIQFQNNGVVDDSQLPKDRFSAERLKGVDSTLKIQPAKLEDSAVYLCASSLGGGGGLNEQYFGPGTRLTVT.

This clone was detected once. CDR3 DNA sequence: TGTGCCAGCAGCAGCCAGGGTTCGAACACTGAAGCTTTCTTT. As protein: CASSSQGSNTEAFF. V is TRBV7-9 and J is TRBJ1-1; tentatively, D is TRBD1 (5 bases). V lost 5 bases and J lost 1, with 11 bases in between. Germline lookup yields CDR1 SEHNR and CDR2 FQNEAQ (reference sequence). The CDR3 is 14 residues long.

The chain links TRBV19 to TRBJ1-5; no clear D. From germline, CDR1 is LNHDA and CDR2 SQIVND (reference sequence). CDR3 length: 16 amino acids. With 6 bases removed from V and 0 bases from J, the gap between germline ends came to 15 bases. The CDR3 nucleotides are TGTGCCAGTAGGGGGTCGGCGGGGATTAGCAATCAGCCCCAGCATTTT. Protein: CASRGSAGISNQPQHF. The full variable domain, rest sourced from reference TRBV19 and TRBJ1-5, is DGGITQSPKYLFRKEGQNVTLSCEQNLNHDAMYWYRQDPGQGLRLIYYSQIVNDFQKGDIAEGYSVSREKKESFPLTVTSAQKNPTAFYLCASRGSAGISNQPQHFGDGTRLSIL.

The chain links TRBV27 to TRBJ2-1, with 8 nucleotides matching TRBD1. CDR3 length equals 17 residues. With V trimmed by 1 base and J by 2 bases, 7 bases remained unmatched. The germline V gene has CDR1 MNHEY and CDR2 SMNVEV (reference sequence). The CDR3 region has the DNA TGTGCCAGCAGTTTATTGGGACAGGTGCGAACCTACAATGAGCAGTTCTTC. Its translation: CASSLLGQVRTYNEQFF.

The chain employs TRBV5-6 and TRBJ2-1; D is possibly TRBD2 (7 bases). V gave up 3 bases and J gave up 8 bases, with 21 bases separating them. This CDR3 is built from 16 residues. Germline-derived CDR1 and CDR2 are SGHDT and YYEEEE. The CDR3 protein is CASSYGPPRGRDEQFF. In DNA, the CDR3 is TGTGCCAGCAGCTATGGGCCCCCGCGGGGGCGCGATGAGCAGTTCTTC.

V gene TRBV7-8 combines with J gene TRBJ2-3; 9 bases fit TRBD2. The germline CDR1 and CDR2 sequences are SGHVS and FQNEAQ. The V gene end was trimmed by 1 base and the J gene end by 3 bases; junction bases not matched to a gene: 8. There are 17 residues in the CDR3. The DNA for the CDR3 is TGTGCCAGCAGCTTAGGCCACGGCGGGGGGGAAACAGATACGCAGTATTTT. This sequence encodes CASSLGHGGGETDTQYF.

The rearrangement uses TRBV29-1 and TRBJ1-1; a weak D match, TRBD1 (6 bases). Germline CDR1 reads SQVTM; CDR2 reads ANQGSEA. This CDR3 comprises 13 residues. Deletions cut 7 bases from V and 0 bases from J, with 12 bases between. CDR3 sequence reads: CSAYRDVNTEAFF. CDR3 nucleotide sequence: TGCAGCGCCTACAGGGATGTGAACACTGAAGCTTTCTTT.

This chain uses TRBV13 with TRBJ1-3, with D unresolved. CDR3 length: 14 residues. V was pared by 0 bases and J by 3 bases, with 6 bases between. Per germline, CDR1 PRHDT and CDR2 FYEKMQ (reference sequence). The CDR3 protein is CASSLGESGNTIYF. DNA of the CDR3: TGTGCCAGCAGCTTAGGGGAGAGTGGAAACACCATATATTTT. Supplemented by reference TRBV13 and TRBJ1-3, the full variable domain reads AAGVIQSPRHLIKEKRETATLKCYPIPRHDTVYWYQQGPGQDPQFLISFYEKMQSDKGSIPDRFSAQQFSDYHSELNMSSLELGDSALYFCASSLGESGNTIYFGEGSWLTVV.